These T cell receptor beta chains were read from a single sample in a study of shared clonotypes between healthy human individuals. Libraries were prepared by immunoSEQ multiplex PCR; TCRdb keeps only in-frame clonotypes and omits some of them. The sample carries hundreds of thousands of clones, about 95% recorded once. Sequenced input: naive CD8+ T cells sorted from blood. Receptor source: a woman in her 30s in good health. Both conserved end residues are part of each CDR3. Each record gives: clone size, D gene, V gene, J gene, CDR3 protein, CDR3 DNA. A D gene is named only where the DNA matches it firmly. Some rows mark clone size as missing; the rest say once, few, many or name a class of expanded clone.

size: .
D: TRBD1
V: TRBV5-4
J: TRBJ2-7
CDR3: CASSSGQAAGEQYF
DNA: TGTGCCAGCAGCTCGGGACAGGCGGCTGGGGAGCAGTACTTC

size: .
D: TRBD2
V: TRBV7-9
J: TRBJ2-7
CDR3: CASSKGTSGSPGSEQYF
DNA: TGTGCCAGCAGCAAGGGGACTAGCGGGAGCCCCGGGTCCGAGCAGTACTTC

size: once
D: TRBD1
V: TRBV19
J: TRBJ2-7
CDR3: CASSMGQGGTYEQYF
DNA: TGTGCCAGTAGTATGGGACAGGGGGGGACCTACGAGCAGTACTTC

size: .
D: .
V: TRBV30
J: TRBJ2-7
CDR3: CAWSVGAYEQYF
DNA: TGTGCCTGGAGTGTAGGCGCCTACGAGCAGTACTTC

size: .
D: .
V: TRBV2
J: TRBJ2-7
CDR3: CASFIVGHSYEQYF
DNA: TGTGCCAGCTTCATAGTTGGGCACTCCTACGAGCAGTACTTC

size: .
D: .
V: TRBV5-6
J: TRBJ1-1
CDR3: CASQKAAVAEAFF
DNA: TGTGCCAGCCAAAAGGCGGCGGTGGCTGAAGCTTTCTTT

size: .
D: TRBD2
V: TRBV27
J: TRBJ2-1
CDR3: CASSLSAGERVNEQFF
DNA: TGTGCCAGCAGTTTATCGGCGGGAGAGCGGGTGAATGAGCAGTTCTTC

size: .
D: TRBD1
V: TRBV7-6
J: TRBJ2-7
CDR3: CASSAEPRDRAYEQYF
DNA: TGTGCCAGCAGCGCCGAGCCCCGGGACAGGGCCTACGAGCAGTACTTC

size: .
D: .
V: TRBV2
J: TRBJ1-4
CDR3: CASILAMDGEKLFF
DNA: TGTGCCAGCATACTGGCAATGGATGGTGAAAAACTGTTTTTT

size: .
D: .
V: TRBV5-1
J: TRBJ1-1
CDR3: CASSLARSNTEAFF
DNA: TGCGCCAGCAGCTTGGCTAGGTCGAACACTGAAGCTTTCTTT

size: .
D: TRBD1
V: TRBV6-5
J: TRBJ2-7
CDR3: CASRETGGIYEQYF
DNA: TGTGCCAGCAGAGAAACAGGGGGTATATACGAGCAGTACTTC

size: .
D: TRBD1
V: TRBV29-1
J: TRBJ2-7
CDR3: CSAYIRDRESYEQYF
DNA: TGCAGCGCGTATATCCGGGACAGGGAATCCTACGAGCAGTACTTC

size: .
D: .
V: TRBV28
J: TRBJ2-7
CDR3: CASSPDLANEQYF
DNA: TGTGCCAGCAGTCCCGACCTTGCCAACGAGCAGTACTTC

size: .
D: .
V: TRBV5-4
J: TRBJ2-1
CDR3: CASSLEVYNEQFF
DNA: TGTGCCAGCAGCTTGGAAGTATACAATGAGCAGTTCTTC